The 5 T cell receptor beta chains listed next were all sequenced from one sample in a study of T-cell memory formation after mild COVID-19. TCRdb called the 5' RACE reads again in MiXCR, with one record for every CDR3 protein. The data hold 40,000 to 45,000 distinct CDR3 sequences, with 6% to 8% observed a single time. The sequenced sample was PBMCs or a T cell subset sorted from them (not recorded which). Receptors were obtained from a man younger than 35 who had mild COVID-19 (a few samples of this study predate the infection). Cell type and time point are not known.

The chain couples TRBV6-1 to TRBJ2-7; tentatively, D is TRBD1 (6 bases). V was trimmed by 7 bases and J by 2 bases, leaving 12 bases between them. CDR3 length equals 13 residues. From germline, CDR1 is MNHNS and CDR2 SASEGT. The DNA of the CDR3 is TGTGCCAGCAATCCAGGGGTAGCCTACGAGCAGTACGTC. It encodes CASNPGVAYEQYV.

With respect to this clonotype: This sequence may be a read error, since a much larger clone differs from it by one base. The chain links TRBV12-3 or TRBV12-4 to TRBJ2-1, with 8 positions matching TRBD2. The CDR3 sequence is 15 residues long. V lost 5 bases to trimming and J lost 6 bases; unmatched junction nucleotides: 9. DNA of the CDR3: TGTGCCAGCAGTCATGGGGCGGGGGGAAGCAATGAGCAGTTCTTC. Translation gives CASSHGAGGSNEQFF.

This clonotype has a count of ten or more. The V gene is TRBV12-3 or TRBV12-4, the J gene TRBJ2-7; 8 bases match TRBD1. The trim removed 5 bases at V and 2 bases at J, leaving 11 bases unmatched. There are 16 residues in the CDR3. CDR3 region: CASSPGGRTGTYEQYF. CDR3 coding DNA: TGTGCCAGCAGTCCTGGGGGACGGACAGGGACCTACGAGCAGTACTTC.

This clonotype showed up many times. The chain employs TRBV5-6 and TRBJ1-4; 9 bases are shared with TRBD1. The CDR3 is made up of 15 amino acids. V lost 3 bases and J lost 7; bases outside the gene matches: 7. Germline values: CDR1 SGHDT, CDR2 YYEEEE. CDR3 loop: CASSSPGTGSEKLFF. The CDR3 nucleotides are TGTGCCAGCAGCTCACCCGGGACAGGGTCTGAAAAACTGTTTTTT.

This clonotype came up many times. The genes are TRBV7-2 and TRBJ1-1; D is unclear. The CDR3 loop spans 13 amino acids. The germline CDR1 and CDR2 sequences are SGHTA and FQGNSA. V was pared by 2 bases and J by 1 base, with 5 bases between. The CDR3 here is CASSLQPNTEAFF. CDR3 in DNA: TGTGCCAGCAGCTTACAACCGAACACTGAAGCTTTCTTT.